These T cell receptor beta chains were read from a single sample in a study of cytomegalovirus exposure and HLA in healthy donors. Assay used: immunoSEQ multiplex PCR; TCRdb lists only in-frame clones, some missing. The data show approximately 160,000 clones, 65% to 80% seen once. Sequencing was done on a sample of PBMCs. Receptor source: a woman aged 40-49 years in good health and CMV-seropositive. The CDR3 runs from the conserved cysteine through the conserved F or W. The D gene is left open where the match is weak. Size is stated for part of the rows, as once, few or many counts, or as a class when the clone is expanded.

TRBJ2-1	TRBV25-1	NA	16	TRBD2	TGTGCCAGCAGTGAATTTGAGACTAGCGGGAGAGGTGAGCAGTTCTTC	CASSEFETSGRGEQFF
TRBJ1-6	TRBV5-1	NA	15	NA	TGCGCCAGCAGTCTAGGATTCCTTGAGGAGGCACCCCTCCACTTT	CASSLGFLEEAPLHF
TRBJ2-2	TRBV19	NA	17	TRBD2	TGTGCCAGTAGTGAATTAGGACTAGCGGGAGATACCGGGGAGCTGTTTTTT	CASSELGLAGDTGELFF
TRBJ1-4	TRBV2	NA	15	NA	TGTGCCAGCAGTCGCTCAGGGGCAACTAATGAAAAACTGTTTTTT	CASSRSGATNEKLFF
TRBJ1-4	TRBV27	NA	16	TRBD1	TGTGCCAGCAGTCCACAGGGGGCGCCGACTAATGAAAAACTGTTTTTT	CASSPQGAPTNEKLFF
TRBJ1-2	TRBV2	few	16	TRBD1	TGTGCCAGCAGTCAAATGGACAGGCGAACCCCTTATGGCTACACCTTC	CASSQMDRRTPYGYTF
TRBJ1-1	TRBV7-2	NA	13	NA	TGTGCCAGCAGCTTAGCGGGTACGGGTTTGGCTTTCTTT	CASSLAGTGLAFF
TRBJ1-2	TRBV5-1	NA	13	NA	TGCGCCAGCAGCCCTGTGGCAGGTAGGAGCTACACCTTC	CASSPVAGRSYTF
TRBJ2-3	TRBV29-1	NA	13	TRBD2	TGCAGCGTTGAAGTGGGAGGGAAGGATACGCAGTATTTT	CSVEVGGKDTQYF
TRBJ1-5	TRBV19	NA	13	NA	TGTGCCAGTAGTCGGGGAGGGAATCAGCCCCAGCATTTT	CASSRGGNQPQHF
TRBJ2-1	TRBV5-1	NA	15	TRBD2	TGCGCCAGCAGCTTAGGGACTAGCTTTTCCAATGAGCAGTTCTTC	CASSLGTSFSNEQFF
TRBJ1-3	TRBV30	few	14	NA	TGTGCCTGGAGTCTCGGTAACTCTGGAAACACCATATATTTT	CAWSLGNSGNTIYF
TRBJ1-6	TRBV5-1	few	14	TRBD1	TGCGCCAGCAGTCCGGACAGGGGGAATTCACCCCTCCACTTT	CASSPDRGNSPLHF
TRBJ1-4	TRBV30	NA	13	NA	TGTGCCTGGAGGACAGCCCCTAATGAAAAACTGTTTTTT	CAWRTAPNEKLFF
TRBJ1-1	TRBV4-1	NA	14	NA	TGCGCCAGCAGCCAAGAGGCAGTCAACACTGAAGCTTTCTTT	CASSQEAVNTEAFF
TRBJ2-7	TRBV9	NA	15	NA	TGTGCCAGCAGCGTAGGACCGGGAGAGGTCTACGAGCAGTACTTC	CASSVGPGEVYEQYF
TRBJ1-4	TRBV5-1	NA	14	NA	TGCGCCAGCAGCTTGGCTGGGGCAGAAGAAAAACTGTTTTTT	CASSLAGAEEKLFF